A selection of T cell receptor beta chains follows, all from one sample in a study of blood T cells in healthy people across ages. Via MiXCR, TCRdb re-called the 5' RACE reads, giving one row per CDR3 protein. Of some 1.1 million distinct CDR3 sequences in the sample, 30% to 40% are singletons; the top ten hold around 12%. The sample taken for sequencing was blood. The receptors derive from a man younger than 30 in good health. CDR3s include the opening cysteine and the closing phenylalanine or tryptophan. A D gene is named only where the DNA matches it firmly. Where a row states a size, it is once, few, many or the class of an expanded clone; other rows omit it.

d_call j_call v_call clone_size cdr3_nt cdr3_aa
. TRBJ2-7 TRBV3-1 . TGTACCAGCAGCCAGGGTTTCGAGCAGTACTTC CTSSQGFEQYF
TRBD2 TRBJ2-1 TRBV6-6 few TGTGCCAGCAGTTACATCACTTGGGAGGGTGAGCAGTTCTTC CASSYITWEGEQFF
. TRBJ1-1 TRBV9 . TGTGCCAGCAGCAACACCGGGACTGAAGCTTTCTTT CASSNTGTEAFF
. TRBJ1-2 TRBV5-1 . TGCGCCGGCAGCTTGGGATCTCTAGGAGCTAACTATGGCTACACCTTC CAGSLGSLGANYGYTF
. TRBJ1-1 TRBV7-2 . TGTGCCAGCAGCCCCGACCCGGGAAGCAACACTGAAGCTTTCTTT CASSPDPGSNTEAFF
. TRBJ1-5 TRBV7-2 . TGTGCCAGCAGCTTAGTTGGGGGGCCTAGCAATCAGCCCCAGCATTTT CASSLVGGPSNQPQHF
TRBD1 TRBJ2-3 TRBV4-3 few TGCGCCAGCAGCCAAGATTTGGGACAGGGCGGTGGCACGCAGTATTTT CASSQDLGQGGGTQYF
. TRBJ1-1 TRBV5-1 few TGCGCCAGCAGCTTGGAAGATGACACTGAAGCTTTCTTT CASSLEDDTEAFF
. TRBJ2-1 TRBV9 many TGTGCCAGCAGTGTGGGCGATGAGCAGTTCTTC CASSVGDEQFF
. TRBJ1-6 TRBV20-1 once TGCAGTGCTAGTTATGCATCCACACCCCTCCACTTT CSASYASTPLHF
. TRBJ2-3 TRBV20-1 . TGCAGTGCTAGAGATATTTCTAGGAGCACAGATACGCGGTATTTT CSARDISRSTDTRYF
. TRBJ1-1 TRBV9 . TGTGCCAGCAGCGTAGTCCCTCTAGGGGGTTGGGGCACTGAAGCTTTCTTT CASSVVPLGGWGTEAFF
. TRBJ2-7 TRBV5-1 . TGCGCCAGCAGCCTCGGGGATAACAATGAGCAGTACTTC CASSLGDNNEQYF
TRBD1 TRBJ1-2 TRBV12-3/TRBV12-4 . TGTGCCAGCAGTGCCCCCCGGACAGGGCCTAACTATGGCTACACCTTC CASSAPRTGPNYGYTF
. TRBJ2-3 TRBV7-2 . TGTGCCAGCAGCTTAATGCGGAGTGTCACAGATACGCAGTATTTT CASSLMRSVTDTQYF
TRBD2 TRBJ2-1 TRBV15 few TGTGCCACCAGCAATAGACTAGCCGGAGGCAATGAGCAGTTCTTC CATSNRLAGGNEQFF
. TRBJ1-1 TRBV11-2 . TGTGCCAGCAGCTCGGCCGGGGGTCTGGGGGGAACAACTGAAGCTTTCTTT CASSSAGGLGGTTEAFF
. TRBJ2-4 TRBV4-3 . TGCGCCAGCAGCCAAGATGCCGCAGGGAAAAACATTCAGTACTTC CASSQDAAGKNIQYF
. TRBJ2-3 TRBV27 . TGTGCCAGCAGTTTACCGGGGACGCGAGGCACAGATACGCAGTATTTT CASSLPGTRGTDTQYF
. TRBJ2-5 TRBV12-3/TRBV12-4 . TGTGCCAGCCTAGCCCCAGGGTACCAAGAGACCCAGTACTTC CASLAPGYQETQYF
. TRBJ2-3 TRBV4-2 many TGTGCCAGCAGCCAAGAAGGAACGGACCAGGCAGATACGCAGTATTTT CASSQEGTDQADTQYF
. TRBJ1-5 TRBV12-3/TRBV12-4 . TGTGCCAGCAGTTTATCCCGGCAGGGCAACCAGCCCCAGCATTTT CASSLSRQGNQPQHF
. TRBJ1-1 TRBV4-1 few TGCGCCAGCAGCCCTCGTTACCCCGGGAACACTGAAGCTTTCTTT CASSPRYPGNTEAFF
. TRBJ1-2 TRBV12-3/TRBV12-4 few TGTGCCAGCAGTTTAGATAGGGGAAGGTACTATGGCTACACCTTC CASSLDRGRYYGYTF
. TRBJ1-6 TRBV12-3/TRBV12-4 few TGTGCCAGCAGTTTAAGGGCAGGCTCCTATAATTCACCCCTCCACTTT CASSLRAGSYNSPLHF
. TRBJ2-2 TRBV9 few TGTGCCAGCAGTCGCACTGTCACCGGGGAGCTGTTTTTT CASSRTVTGELFF
. TRBJ1-6 TRBV10-3 . TGTGCCATCAGTGAACGAGGAATGGTCAATTCACCCCTCCACTTT CAISERGMVNSPLHF
. TRBJ2-6 TRBV7-2 . TGTGCCAGCAGCTTGTATCACTCTGGGGCCAACGTCCTGACTTTC CASSLYHSGANVLTF
. TRBJ1-6 TRBV10-3 . TGTGCCACCTGTAGGGACAAGAACAATTCACCCCTCCACTTT CATCRDKNNSPLHF
TRBD1 TRBJ1-1 TRBV12-3/TRBV12-4 . TGTGCCAGCAGTTTGACGACAGGGATGAGCACTGAAGCTTTCTTT CASSLTTGMSTEAFF
. TRBJ2-7 TRBV9 few TGTGCCAGCAGCCCCACTCTGGCTCGGCGTGAGCAGTACTTC CASSPTLARREQYF
. TRBJ2-2 TRBV5-1 . TGCGCCAGCAGCTTAAGGCAGGGGCGAAACACCGGGGAGCTGTTTTTT CASSLRQGRNTGELFF
. TRBJ2-5 TRBV7-8 few TGTGCCAGCACCTTAAATACCGGGGAGACCCAGTACTTC CASTLNTGETQYF
. TRBJ2-3 TRBV7-9 many TGCGCCAGCAGCCCCCCTCGGGATACGCAGTATTTT CASSPPRDTQYF
TRBD1 TRBJ1-2 TRBV4-3 once TGCGCCAGCAGCCAAGATTCATGGGCCAGGGGGCGAGGCTACACCTTC CASSQDSWARGRGYTF
. TRBJ2-5 TRBV24-1 few TGTGCCACCAGTGACCGACCGGGACGAGAAGAGACCCAGTACTTC CATSDRPGREETQYF
. TRBJ2-5 TRBV12-3/TRBV12-4 many TGTGCCAGCAGTGCATCCAAAACGAAGACCCAGTACTTC CASSASKTKTQYF
. TRBJ2-1 TRBV5-6 . TGTGCCAGCAGCTTGTATCGAGCCCGGAGCCTGCAGTTCTTC CASSLYRARSLQFF
. TRBJ1-5 TRBV7-2 many TGTGCCAGCAGCTTAGAAAGGCAGCCCCAGCATTTT CASSLERQPQHF
. TRBJ2-3 TRBV6-2/TRBV6-3 . TGTGCCAGCAGCAGACAAACTAGTTCAGATACGCAGTATTTT CASSRQTSSDTQYF
TRBD1 TRBJ1-5 TRBV20-1 few TGCAGTGCTAGAGTCGGGACAGTCAATCAGCCCCAGCATTTT CSARVGTVNQPQHF
TRBD1 TRBJ1-1 TRBV10-3 . TGTGCCATCAGTGGAGACAGGGCGACTGAAGCTTTCTTT CAISGDRATEAFF
. TRBJ2-1 TRBV7-9 few TGTGCCAGCAGCTTAGAACTAGCCCGCTACAATGAGCAGTTCTTC CASSLELARYNEQFF
. TRBJ1-1 TRBV27 few TGTGCCAGCAGTTTAAATCTAAATTTATGGCGCGCTGACAACACTGAAGCTTTCTTT CASSLNLNLWRADNTEAFF
TRBD2 TRBJ2-2 TRBV5-1 . TGCGCCAGCAGCTTGTACCTTCCGGGGGGATCGAACACCGGGGAGCTGTTTTTT CASSLYLPGGSNTGELFF
. TRBJ1-4 TRBV4-2 . TGTGTCAGCAGCCAAGACCCGTCGGGCCGAACTAATGAAAAACTGTTTTTT CVSSQDPSGRTNEKLFF
TRBD2 TRBJ2-5 TRBV9 many TGTGCCAGCAGCGTAGATTCGGCGGGGGGAGATAAGACCCAGTACTTC CASSVDSAGGDKTQYF
TRBD2 TRBJ2-5 TRBV7-2 few TGTGCCAGCAGCCCCGCTGCGGGGGAAGAGACCCAGTACTTC CASSPAAGEETQYF
. TRBJ1-2 TRBV6-6 . TGTGCCAGCAGTTACTCGCTGGCGCGGGGAGGCTACACCTTC CASSYSLARGGYTF
TRBD1 TRBJ1-2 TRBV6-5 . TGTGCCAGCACTCCTGACAGGGACTATGGCTACACCTTC CASTPDRDYGYTF
TRBD1 TRBJ1-2 TRBV30 . TGTGCCTGGAGTGGGGACAGGGTCAACTATGGCTACACCTTC CAWSGDRVNYGYTF
. TRBJ1-5 TRBV6-2/TRBV6-3 . TGTGCCAGCAGCTCCATTAGCAATCAGCCCCAGCATTTT CASSSISNQPQHF
. TRBJ1-6 TRBV21-1 . TGTGCCAGCAGCAAAAAAATGAATATTCGTGTCGGCTCCTATAATTCACCCCTCCACTTT CASSKKMNIRVGSYNSPLHF